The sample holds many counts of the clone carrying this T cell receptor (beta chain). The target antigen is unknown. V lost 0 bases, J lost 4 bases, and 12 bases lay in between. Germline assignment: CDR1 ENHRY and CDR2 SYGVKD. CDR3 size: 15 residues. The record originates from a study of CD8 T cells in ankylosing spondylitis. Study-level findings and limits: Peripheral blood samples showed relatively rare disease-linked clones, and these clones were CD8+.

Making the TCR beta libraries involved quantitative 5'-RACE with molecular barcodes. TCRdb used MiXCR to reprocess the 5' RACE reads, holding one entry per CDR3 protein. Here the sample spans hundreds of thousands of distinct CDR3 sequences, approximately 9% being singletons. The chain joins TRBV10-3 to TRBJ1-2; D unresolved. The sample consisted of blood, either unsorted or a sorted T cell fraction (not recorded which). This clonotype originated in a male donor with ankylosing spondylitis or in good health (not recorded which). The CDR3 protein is CAISESKGISYGYTF. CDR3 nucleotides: TGTGCCATCAGTGAGTCGAAGGGAATTAGCTATGGCTACACCTTC.